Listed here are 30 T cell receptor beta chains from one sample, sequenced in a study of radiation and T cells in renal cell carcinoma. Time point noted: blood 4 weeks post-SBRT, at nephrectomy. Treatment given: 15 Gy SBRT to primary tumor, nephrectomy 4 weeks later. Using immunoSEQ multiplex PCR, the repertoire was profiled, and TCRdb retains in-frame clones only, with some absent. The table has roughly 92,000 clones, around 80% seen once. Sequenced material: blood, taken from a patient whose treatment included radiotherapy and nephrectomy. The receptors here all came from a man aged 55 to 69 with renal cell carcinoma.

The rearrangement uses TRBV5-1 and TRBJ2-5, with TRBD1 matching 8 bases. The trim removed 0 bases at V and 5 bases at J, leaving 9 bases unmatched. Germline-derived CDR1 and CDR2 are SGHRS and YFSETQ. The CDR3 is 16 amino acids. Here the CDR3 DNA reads TGCGCCAGCAGCTTGGGGTCGACAGGGGCGGGGGAGACCCAGTACTTC. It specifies CASSLGSTGAGETQYF.

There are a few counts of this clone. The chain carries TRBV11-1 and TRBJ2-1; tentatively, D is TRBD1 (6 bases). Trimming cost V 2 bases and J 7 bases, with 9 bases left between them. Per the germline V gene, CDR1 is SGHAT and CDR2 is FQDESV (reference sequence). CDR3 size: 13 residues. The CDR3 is CASSLRGSNEQFF. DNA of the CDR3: TGTGCCAGCAGCTTAAGGGGGAGTAATGAGCAGTTCTTC.

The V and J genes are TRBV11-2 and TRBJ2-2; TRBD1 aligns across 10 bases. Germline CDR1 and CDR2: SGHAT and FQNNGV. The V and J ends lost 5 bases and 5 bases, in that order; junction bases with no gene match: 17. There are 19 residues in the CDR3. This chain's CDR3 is CASSPFGQGGEFKTGELFF. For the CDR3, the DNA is TGTGCCAGCAGCCCCTTCGGACAGGGGGGAGAGTTCAAAACCGGGGAGCTGTTTTTT.

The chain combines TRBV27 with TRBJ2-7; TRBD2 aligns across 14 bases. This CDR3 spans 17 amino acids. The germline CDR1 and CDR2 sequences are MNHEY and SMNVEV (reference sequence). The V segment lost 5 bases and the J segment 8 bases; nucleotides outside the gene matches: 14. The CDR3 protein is CASSPQDGTSGSRKQYF. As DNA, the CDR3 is TGTGCCAGCAGTCCGCAGGACGGGACTAGCGGGAGTCGGAAGCAGTACTTC.

CDR3 in DNA: TGTGCCACCAGCAGAGATATGGGGGAGGGCTACAATGAGCAGTTCTTC. Translated, it gives CATSRDMGEGYNEQFF. This rearrangement joins TRBV15 to TRBJ2-1; 7 positions match TRBD2. The CDR3 totals 16 residues. The ends lost 0 bases at V and 3 bases at J; junction bases unmatched: 5. Germline loops: CDR1 LNHNV, CDR2 YYDKDF (reference sequence).

The CDR3 sequence is CATSLSRDRGPYEQYF. The CDR3, as DNA: TGTGCCACCAGCCTCTCACGGGACAGGGGCCCCTACGAGCAGTACTTC. The J gene is TRBJ2-7, the V gene TRBV15; the match to TRBD1 covers 10 bases. Germline assignment: CDR1 LNHNV and CDR2 YYDKDF (reference sequence). V lost 5 bases, J lost 2 bases, and 9 bases stayed unmatched. CDR3 length: 16 amino acids. The whole variable domain, remainder taken from reference TRBV15 and TRBJ2-7, is DAMVIQNPRYQVTQFGKPVTLSCSQTLNHNVMYWYQQKSSQAPKLLFHYYDKDFNNEADTPDNFQSRRPNTSFCFLDIRSPGLGDTAMYLCATSLSRDRGPYEQYFGPGTRLTVT.

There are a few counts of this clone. The CDR3, as DNA: TGCGCCAGCAGCCAAGATCCGGGGACCTACGGGAGAGGGACTGAAGCTTTCTTT. This encodes CASSQDPGTYGRGTEAFF. This chain links TRBV4-1 with TRBJ1-1; possibly TRBD1 for D (5 bases). V lost 0 bases, J lost 5 bases, and 22 bases lay in between. Germline values: CDR1 MGHRA, CDR2 YSYEKL. The CDR3 is 18 amino acids.

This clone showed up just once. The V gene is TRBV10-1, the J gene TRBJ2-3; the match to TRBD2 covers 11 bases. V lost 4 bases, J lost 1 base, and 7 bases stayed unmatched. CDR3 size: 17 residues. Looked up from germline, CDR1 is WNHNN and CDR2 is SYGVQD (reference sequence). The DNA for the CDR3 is TGCGCCAGCAGTGCACTAGCGGGAGAAACCGGCACAGATACGCAGTATTTT. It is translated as CASSALAGETGTDTQYF.

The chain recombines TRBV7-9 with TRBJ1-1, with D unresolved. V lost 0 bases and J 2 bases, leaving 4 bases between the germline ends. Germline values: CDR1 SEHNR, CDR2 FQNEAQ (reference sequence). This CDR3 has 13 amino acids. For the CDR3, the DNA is TGTGCCAGCAGCTTAGCGGCTAACACTGAAGCTTTCTTT. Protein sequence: CASSLAANTEAFF.

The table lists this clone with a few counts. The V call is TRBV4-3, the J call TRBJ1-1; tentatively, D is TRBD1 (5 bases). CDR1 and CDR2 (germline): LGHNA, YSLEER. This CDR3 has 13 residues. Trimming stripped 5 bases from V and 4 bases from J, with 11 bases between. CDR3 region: CASSFAGGTEAFF. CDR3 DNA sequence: TGCGCCAGCAGCTTCGCGGGGGGCACTGAAGCTTTCTTT.

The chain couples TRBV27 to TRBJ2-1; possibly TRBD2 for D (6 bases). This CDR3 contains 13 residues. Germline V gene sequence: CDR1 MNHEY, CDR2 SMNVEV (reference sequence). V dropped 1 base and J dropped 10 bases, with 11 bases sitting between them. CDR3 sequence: CASSLLGLQEQFF. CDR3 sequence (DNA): TGTGCCAGCAGTTTATTGGGACTTCAAGAGCAGTTCTTC.

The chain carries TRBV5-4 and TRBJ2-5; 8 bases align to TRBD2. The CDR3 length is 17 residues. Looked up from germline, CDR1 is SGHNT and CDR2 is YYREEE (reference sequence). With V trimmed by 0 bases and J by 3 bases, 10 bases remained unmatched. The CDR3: CASSLAGGGYAEETQYF. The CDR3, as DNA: TGTGCCAGCAGCTTGGCGGGAGGGGGATATGCTGAAGAGACCCAGTACTTC.

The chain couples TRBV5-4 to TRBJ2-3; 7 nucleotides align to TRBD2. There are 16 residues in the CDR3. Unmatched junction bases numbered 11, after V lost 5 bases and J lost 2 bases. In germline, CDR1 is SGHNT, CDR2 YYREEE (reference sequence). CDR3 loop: CASRPRRGSPTDTQYF. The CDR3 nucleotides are TGTGCCAGCAGGCCCCGGCGGGGGTCCCCCACAGATACGCAGTATTTT. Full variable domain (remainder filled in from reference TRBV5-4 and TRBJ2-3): ETGVTQSPTHLIKTRGQQVTLRCSSQSGHNTVSWYQQALGQGPQFIFQYYREEENGRGNFPPRFSGLQFPNYSSELNVNALELDDSALYLCASRPRRGSPTDTQYFGPGTRLTVL.

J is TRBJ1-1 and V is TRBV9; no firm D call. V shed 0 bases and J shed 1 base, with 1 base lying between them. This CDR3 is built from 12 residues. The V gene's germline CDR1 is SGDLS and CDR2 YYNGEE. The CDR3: CASSVENTEAFF. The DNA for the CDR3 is TGTGCCAGCAGCGTAGAGAACACTGAAGCTTTCTTT.

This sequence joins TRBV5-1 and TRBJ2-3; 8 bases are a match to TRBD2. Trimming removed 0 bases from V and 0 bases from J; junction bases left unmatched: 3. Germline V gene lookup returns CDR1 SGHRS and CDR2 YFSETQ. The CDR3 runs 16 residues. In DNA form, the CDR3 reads TGCGCCAGCAGCTTGGGCGGGAGGCTCAGCACAGATACGCAGTATTTT. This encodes CASSLGGRLSTDTQYF.

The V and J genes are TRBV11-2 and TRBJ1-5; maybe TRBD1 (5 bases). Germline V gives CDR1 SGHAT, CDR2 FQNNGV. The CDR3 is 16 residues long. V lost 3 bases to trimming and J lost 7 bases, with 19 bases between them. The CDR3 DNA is TGTGCCAGCAGCTTGTCTGGGGCATTTCGAGGACAGCCCCAGCATTTT. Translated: CASSLSGAFRGQPQHF.

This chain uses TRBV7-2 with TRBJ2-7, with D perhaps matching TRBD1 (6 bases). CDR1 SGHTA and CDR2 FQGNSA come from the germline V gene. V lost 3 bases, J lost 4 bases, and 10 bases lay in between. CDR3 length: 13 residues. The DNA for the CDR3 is TGTGCCAGCAGCTTTGCAGGGGAGTACGAGCAGTACTTC. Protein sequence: CASSFAGEYEQYF.

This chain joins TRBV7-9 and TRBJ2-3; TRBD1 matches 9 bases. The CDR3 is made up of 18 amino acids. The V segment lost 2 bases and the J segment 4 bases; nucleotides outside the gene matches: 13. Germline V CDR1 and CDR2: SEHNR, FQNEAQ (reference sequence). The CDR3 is CASSLTPGQGFGADTQYF. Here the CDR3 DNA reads TGTGCCAGCAGCTTAACACCGGGACAGGGTTTCGGTGCAGATACGCAGTATTTT.

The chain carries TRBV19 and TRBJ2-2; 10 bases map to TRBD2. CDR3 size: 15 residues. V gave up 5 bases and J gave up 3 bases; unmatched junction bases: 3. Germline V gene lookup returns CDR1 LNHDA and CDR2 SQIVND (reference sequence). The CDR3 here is CASSFGLADTGELFF. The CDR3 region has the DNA TGTGCCAGTAGTTTCGGACTAGCGGACACCGGGGAGCTGTTTTTT.

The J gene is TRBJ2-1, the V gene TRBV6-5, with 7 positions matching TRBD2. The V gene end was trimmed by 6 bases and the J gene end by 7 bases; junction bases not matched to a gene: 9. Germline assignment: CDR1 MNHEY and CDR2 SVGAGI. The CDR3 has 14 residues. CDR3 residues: CASSRDFSGNEQFF. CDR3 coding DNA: TGTGCCAGCAGCCGAGACTTTAGCGGGAATGAGCAGTTCTTC.

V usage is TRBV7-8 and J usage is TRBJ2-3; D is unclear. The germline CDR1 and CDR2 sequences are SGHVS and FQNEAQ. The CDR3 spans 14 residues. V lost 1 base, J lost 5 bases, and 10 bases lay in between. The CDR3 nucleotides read TGTGCCAGCAGCTTAGGACCGTTTCGAGATACGCAGTATTTT. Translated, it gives CASSLGPFRDTQYF.

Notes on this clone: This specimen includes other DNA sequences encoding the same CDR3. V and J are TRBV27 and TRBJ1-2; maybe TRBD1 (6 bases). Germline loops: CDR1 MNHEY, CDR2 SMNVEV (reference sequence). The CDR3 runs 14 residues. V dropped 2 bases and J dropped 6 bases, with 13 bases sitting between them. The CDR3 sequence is CASSLNRVANGYTF. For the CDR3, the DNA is TGTGCCAGCAGTTTAAACAGGGTGGCCAATGGCTACACCTTC.

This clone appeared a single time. The CDR3 sequence is CASRGQTKPANTGELFF. The CDR3 DNA sequence: TGTGCCAGCAGGGGACAGACCAAACCGGCGAACACCGGGGAGCTGTTTTTT. The rearrangement uses TRBV7-2 and TRBJ2-2; 7 nucleotides match TRBD1. The CDR3 contains 17 residues. Germline V gene lookup returns CDR1 SGHTA and CDR2 FQGNSA. With 6 bases clipped from V and 0 bases from J, the junction kept 10 bases outside the gene matches.

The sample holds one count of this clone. In nucleotides, the CDR3 is TGCGCCAGCAGCCAAGATTTCCCGACTTACGCCTCGGACGAGCAGTACTTC. Residues: CASSQDFPTYASDEQYF. This chain joins TRBV4-3 and TRBJ2-7; no definite D call. There are 17 residues in the CDR3. The germline gives CDR1 LGHNA, CDR2 YSLEER. Trimming took off 0 bases at V and 5 bases at J, with 20 bases between the two ends.

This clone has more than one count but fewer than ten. The CDR3 here is CASSIGGGTYNEQFF. The CDR3 DNA is TGTGCCAGTAGTATAGGGGGCGGGACGTACAATGAGCAGTTCTTC. V usage is TRBV19 and J usage is TRBJ2-1; possible D gene TRBD2, 6 bases. The germline V and J ends were trimmed by 1 base and 4 bases, with 11 bases remaining between them. Germline V CDR1 and CDR2: LNHDA, SQIVND (reference sequence). The CDR3 consists of 15 residues.

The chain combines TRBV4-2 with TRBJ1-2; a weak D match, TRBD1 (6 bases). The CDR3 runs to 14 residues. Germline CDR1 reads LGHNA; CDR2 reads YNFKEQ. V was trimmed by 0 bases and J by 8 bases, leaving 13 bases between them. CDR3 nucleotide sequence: TGTGCCAGCAGCCAAGAAGGGAGGGGGAGGGGCTACACCTTC. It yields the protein CASSQEGRGRGYTF.

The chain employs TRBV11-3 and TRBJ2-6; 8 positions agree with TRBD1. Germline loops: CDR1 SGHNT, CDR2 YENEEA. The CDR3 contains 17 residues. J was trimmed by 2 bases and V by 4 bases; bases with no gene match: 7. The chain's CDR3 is CASSSRTGQAGANVLTF. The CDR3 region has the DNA TGTGCCAGCAGCTCCCGGACAGGGCAGGCTGGGGCCAACGTCCTGACTTTC.

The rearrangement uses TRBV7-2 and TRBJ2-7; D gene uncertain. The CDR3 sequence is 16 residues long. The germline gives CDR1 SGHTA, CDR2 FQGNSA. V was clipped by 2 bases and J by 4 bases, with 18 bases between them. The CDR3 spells CASSLRPRVSLYEQYF. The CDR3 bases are TGTGCCAGCAGCTTAAGGCCCCGGGTTTCCCTATACGAGCAGTACTTC.

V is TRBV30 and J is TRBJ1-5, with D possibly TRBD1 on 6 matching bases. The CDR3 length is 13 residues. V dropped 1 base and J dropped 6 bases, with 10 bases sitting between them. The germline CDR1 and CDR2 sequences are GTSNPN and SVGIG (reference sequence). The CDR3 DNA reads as TGTGCCTGGAGTGGCGGGGGCCGTCAGCCCCAGCATTTT. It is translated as CAWSGGGRQPQHF.

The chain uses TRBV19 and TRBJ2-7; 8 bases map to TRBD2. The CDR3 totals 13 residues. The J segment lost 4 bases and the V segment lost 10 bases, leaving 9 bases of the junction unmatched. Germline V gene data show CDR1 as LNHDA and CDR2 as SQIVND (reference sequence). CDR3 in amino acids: CATFGGGGYEQYF. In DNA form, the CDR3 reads TGTGCCACCTTCGGGGGGGGAGGGTACGAGCAGTACTTC.